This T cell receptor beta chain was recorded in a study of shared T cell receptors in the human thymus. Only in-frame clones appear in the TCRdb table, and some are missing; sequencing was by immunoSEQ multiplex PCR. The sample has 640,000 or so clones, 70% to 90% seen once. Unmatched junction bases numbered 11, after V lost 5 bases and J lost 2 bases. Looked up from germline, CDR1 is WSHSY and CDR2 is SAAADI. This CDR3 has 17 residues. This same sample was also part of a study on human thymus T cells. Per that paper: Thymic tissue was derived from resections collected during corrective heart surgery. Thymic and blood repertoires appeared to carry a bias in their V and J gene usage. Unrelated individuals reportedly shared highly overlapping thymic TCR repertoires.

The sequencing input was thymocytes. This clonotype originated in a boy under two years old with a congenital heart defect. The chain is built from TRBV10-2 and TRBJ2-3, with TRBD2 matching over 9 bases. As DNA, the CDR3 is TGCGCCAGCAGTCCCCCGTCACTAGCGGGCCCCACAGATACGCAGTATTTT. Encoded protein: CASSPPSLAGPTDTQYF.